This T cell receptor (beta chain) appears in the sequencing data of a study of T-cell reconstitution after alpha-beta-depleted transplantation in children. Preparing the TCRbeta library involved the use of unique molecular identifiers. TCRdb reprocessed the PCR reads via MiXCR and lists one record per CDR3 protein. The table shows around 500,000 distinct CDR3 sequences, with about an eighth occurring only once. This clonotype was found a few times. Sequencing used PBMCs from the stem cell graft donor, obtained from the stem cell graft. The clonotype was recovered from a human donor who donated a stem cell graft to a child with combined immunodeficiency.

This CDR3 is CASKDSLGDTQYF. The CDR3 DNA reads TGTGCCAGCAAGGACTCCCTCGGAGATACGCAGTATTTT. The chain employs TRBV6-1 and TRBJ2-3; tentatively, D is TRBD2 (5 bases). Trimming removed 7 bases at V and 5 bases at J, with 13 bases between. The CDR3 is made up of 13 amino acids. Germline V CDR1 and CDR2: MNHNS, SASEGT.